This entry lists 20 T cell receptor beta chains sequenced from one sample in a study of OX40 agonist ivuxolimab in advanced cancers. Assay: immunoSEQ multiplex PCR; the TCRdb copy retains only in-frame clones and omits some. The table lists 50,000 to 65,000 clones, approximately 80% of them singletons. This specimen was CD4+ or CD8+ T cells sorted from blood, taken in a trial of the OX40 agonist ivuxolimab. These receptor sequences come from an adult with an advanced solid tumor such as melanoma, head and neck, liver or kidney cancer.

The V call is TRBV19, the J call TRBJ1-6; D remains ambiguous. Trimming left V 1 base short and J 7 bases short, with 14 bases between. In germline, CDR1 is LNHDA, CDR2 SQIVND (reference sequence). The CDR3 loop spans 16 amino acids. The CDR3 bases are TGTGCCAGTAGTATAGGGGTACGGACTTCCAATTCACCCCTCCACTTT. This sequence encodes CASSIGVRTSNSPLHF.

This sequence joins TRBV5-5 and TRBJ1-6; D is unclear. Trimming took 0 bases from V and 0 from J, leaving 4 bases between them. Germline assignment: CDR1 SGHKS and CDR2 YYEKEE (reference sequence). The CDR3 contains 15 residues. This CDR3 reads CASSLGGSYNSPLHF. The DNA for the CDR3 is TGTGCCAGCAGCTTGGGGGGCTCCTATAATTCACCCCTCCACTTT.

The chain links TRBV18 to TRBJ2-7; unclear D gene. Germline V gene data show CDR1 as KGHSH and CDR2 as LQKENI. Trimming took 3 bases from V and 0 from J, leaving 9 bases between them. The CDR3 loop spans 14 amino acids. CDR3: CASSPRRNSYEQYV. CDR3 nucleotides: TGTGCCAGCTCACCTAGGAGAAACTCCTACGAGCAGTACGTC.

CDR3 residues: CASSLFGTQYF. The CDR3 DNA is TGTGCCAGCAGCCTGTTCGGGACCCAGTACTTC. This chain uses TRBV7-2 with TRBJ2-5; D remains unclear. Germline V gives CDR1 SGHTA, CDR2 FQGNSA. The ends were cut back, 5 bases at V and 7 bases at J, with 8 bases in the middle. The CDR3 contains 11 residues.

This clone was counted only a few times. This rearrangement joins TRBV7-2 to TRBJ1-5, with 7 bases matching TRBD1. Germline V gene data show CDR1 as SGHTA and CDR2 as FQGNSA. The trim removed 0 bases at V and 6 bases at J, leaving 5 bases unmatched. The CDR3 covers 15 residues. The CDR3 sequence: CASSLAGGITQPQHF. The CDR3 DNA sequence: TGTGCCAGCAGCTTAGCAGGGGGCATAACTCAGCCCCAGCATTTT. Full variable domain (rest looked up from reference TRBV7-2 and TRBJ1-5): GAGVSQSPSNKVTEKGKDVELRCDPISGHTALYWYRQSLGQGLEFLIYFQGNSAPDKSGLPSDRFSAERTGGSVSTLTIQRTQQEDSAVYLCASSLAGGITQPQHFGDGTRLSIL.

The chain joins TRBV25-1 to TRBJ2-6, with a weak D call TRBD2 (6 bases). Trimming pared 4 bases from V and 3 bases from J, leaving 10 bases between. This CDR3 spans 15 amino acids. Germline CDR1 and CDR2: MGHDK and SYGVNS. The CDR3 loop reads CASSVGGFGANVLTF. CDR3 sequence (DNA): TGTGCCAGCAGTGTGGGGGGTTTTGGGGCCAACGTCCTGACTTTC.

Here the CDR3 DNA reads TGTGCCAGCAGCGAGGTCACAGGTCTAGCCAAAAACATTCAGTACTTC. It is translated as CASSEVTGLAKNIQYF. The chain uses TRBV7-2 and TRBJ2-4; maybe TRBD1 (5 bases). CDR1 is SGHTA, CDR2 FQGNSA, per germline. Trimming took 5 bases from V and 0 from J, leaving 14 bases between them. This CDR3 is built from 16 residues.

In the case of this clone: This specimen includes other DNA sequences encoding the same CDR3. CDR3 DNA: TGTGCCAGCAGGGGACAGGGGGAAGCCGGGGAGCTGTTTTTT. This gives the protein CASRGQGEAGELFF. The chain recombines TRBV2 with TRBJ2-2; 11 positions agree with TRBD1. J lost 6 bases, V lost 6 bases, and 3 bases had no gene match. The CDR3 is 14 amino acids. Germline V gives CDR1 SNHLY, CDR2 FYNNEI.

The chain carries TRBV28 and TRBJ1-2, with TRBD1 as a possible D gene (6 bases). Germline loops: CDR1 MDHEN, CDR2 SYDVKM. Trimming cost V 2 bases and J 8 bases, with 9 bases left between them. The CDR3 length is 12 residues. CDR3 sequence (DNA): TGTGCCAGCAGTTTAACAGGGAGGGGCTACACCTTC. Protein sequence: CASSLTGRGYTF.

The J gene is TRBJ2-1, the V gene TRBV10-3; the match to TRBD1 covers 9 bases. The CDR3 totals 15 residues. V dropped 8 bases and J dropped 2; count of bases not matched to a gene: 7. Looked up from germline, CDR1 is ENHRY and CDR2 is SYGVKD. CDR3 amino acids: CAIGKRTGAYNEQFF. The DNA for the CDR3 is TGTGCCATCGGTAAACGGACAGGGGCCTACAATGAGCAGTTCTTC.

V usage is TRBV6-5 and J usage is TRBJ2-7; tentatively, D is TRBD1 (6 bases). This CDR3 region has 14 residues. Looked up from germline, CDR1 is MNHEY and CDR2 is SVGAGI. V was cut by 5 bases and J by 3 bases, with 14 bases left in between. Here the CDR3 DNA reads TGTGCCAGCAGTCTCCAAAGGGACAACTACGAGCAGTACTTC. Amino acids: CASSLQRDNYEQYF.

This clone was counted a single time. This chain uses TRBV12-5 with TRBJ1-4; 12 nucleotides align to TRBD1. This CDR3 is built from 16 residues. Germline trimming cut 5 bases from V and 8 bases from J; bases unmatched to any gene: 9. CDR1 LGHNT and CDR2 FRNRAP come from the germline V gene. CDR3 nucleotide sequence: TGTGCTAGTGGTGCCGGGACAGGGGGCCTAGGGGAAAAACTGTTTTTT. Amino acids: CASGAGTGGLGEKLFF.

The J gene is TRBJ2-3, the V gene TRBV21-1; the table calls TRBD1, which could not be checked here. TRBV21-1 is a recognized pseudogene. The CDR3 sequence is 13 residues long. The CDR3 spells CASSKKGDDTQYF. For the CDR3, the DNA is TGTGCCAGCAGCAAAAAGGGGGATGATACGCAGTATTTT.

This chain connects TRBV27 to TRBJ1-1; perhaps TRBD1 as D (6 bases). This CDR3 region has 14 residues. Deletions cut 3 bases from V and 2 bases from J, with 10 bases between. Germline CDR1 is MNHEY and CDR2 is SMNVEV (reference sequence). This CDR3 is CASSFWGPNTEAFF. CDR3 DNA: TGTGCCAGCAGTTTTTGGGGGCCCAACACTGAAGCTTTCTTT.

The J gene is TRBJ2-3, the V gene TRBV5-1; 8 bases map to TRBD2. The germline gives CDR1 SGHRS, CDR2 YFSETQ. CDR3 length: 15 residues. Trimming removed 10 bases from V and 5 bases from J; junction bases left unmatched: 15. CDR3 DNA: TGCGCCTCAGAGGCCGGGACGGGGGGGAAAGATACGCAGTATTTT. This encodes CASEAGTGGKDTQYF.

On this clone: Distinct nucleotide sequences in the sample also encode this CDR3. The chain couples TRBV28 to TRBJ1-5; no firm D call. The CDR3 has 15 residues. Germline V CDR1 and CDR2: MDHEN, SYDVKM. V dropped 2 bases and J dropped 3 bases, with 11 bases sitting between them. The CDR3 is CASSLRAGANQPQHF. Written as DNA, the CDR3 is TGTGCCAGCAGTTTACGAGCCGGAGCCAATCAGCCCCAGCATTTT. The full variable domain, rest sourced from reference TRBV28 and TRBJ1-5, is DVKVTQSSRYLVKRTGEKVFLECVQDMDHENMFWYRQDPGLGLRLIYFSYDVKMKEKGDIPEGYSVSREKKERFSLILESASTNQTSMYLCASSLRAGANQPQHFGDGTRLSIL.

V usage is TRBV27 and J usage is TRBJ1-1; the match to TRBD1 covers 9 bases. The V gene end was trimmed by 9 bases and the J gene end by 1 base; junction bases not matched to a gene: 3. The CDR3 loop spans 13 amino acids. Germline V gene lookup returns CDR1 MNHEY and CDR2 SMNVEV (reference sequence). The CDR3 nucleotides read TGTGCCAGTCGGGACAGGGCGAACACTGAAGCTTTCTTT. Protein: CASRDRANTEAFF.

CDR3: CASSPDRGYSNQPQHF. The CDR3 coding sequence is TGTGCCAGCAGTCCCGATCGGGGGTATAGCAATCAGCCCCAGCATTTT. The chain is built from TRBV28 and TRBJ1-5, with D possibly TRBD1 on 5 matching bases. Trimming left V 5 bases short and J 0 bases short, with 14 bases between. The length of the CDR3 is 16 residues. Germline V gives CDR1 MDHEN, CDR2 SYDVKM.

V gene TRBV10-3 combines with J gene TRBJ2-1; D is unresolved. This CDR3 comprises 16 residues. V lost 0 bases to trimming and J lost 2 bases, with 11 bases between them. Per germline, CDR1 ENHRY and CDR2 SYGVKD. The CDR3 DNA sequence: TGTGCCATCAGTGAGTCCTTGGGCAGCCCCTACAATGAGCAGTTCTTC. Residues: CAISESLGSPYNEQFF.

The CDR3: CASSSTLNTIYF. The CDR3 coding sequence is TGTGCCAGCAGTTCTACACTAAACACCATATATTTT. V usage is TRBV6-6 and J usage is TRBJ1-3; D not resolved. This CDR3 region has 12 residues. Germline-derived CDR1 and CDR2 are MNHNY and SVGAGI (reference sequence). V shed 4 bases and J shed 6 bases, with 7 bases lying between them.